These 22 T cell receptor beta chains were sequenced from one sample in a study of cytomegalovirus exposure and HLA in healthy donors. Researchers ran the PCR with 60 Vbeta and 13 Jbeta primers. Profiling relied on immunoSEQ multiplex PCR, and the TCRdb table lists in-frame clones only, not all of them. The sample has 100,000 to 150,000 clones. The sample consisted of PBMCs. These receptors came from a middle-aged woman in good health and CMV-seronegative.

The rearrangement joins TRBV13 to TRBJ2-2; D possibly corresponds to TRBD1 (5 bases). CDR1 and CDR2 from the germline V gene are PRHDT and FYEKMQ (reference sequence). Trimming took 2 bases from V and 5 from J, leaving 12 bases between them. The CDR3 sequence is 15 residues long. The DNA of the CDR3 is TGTGCCAGCAGCTTATACCCAGGGCGGACCGGGGAGCTGTTTTTT. Protein: CASSLYPGRTGELFF.

This chain joins TRBV11-2 and TRBJ1-3, with 8 bases identical to TRBD1. Germline CDR1 reads SGHAT; CDR2 reads FQNNGV. V dropped 5 bases and J dropped 4; count of bases not matched to a gene: 1. This CDR3 is 13 amino acids long. Here the CDR3 DNA reads TGTGCCAGCAGCCGGACAGGGGGAAACACCATATATTTT. Translated, it gives CASSRTGGNTIYF.

V is TRBV9 and J is TRBJ2-2; 11 bases agree with TRBD2. The CDR3 spans 15 residues. Germline-derived CDR1 and CDR2 are SGDLS and YYNGEE. The trim removed 4 bases at V and 6 bases at J, leaving 5 bases unmatched. In DNA, the CDR3 is TGTGCCAGCAGCCCGACTAGCGGGGCCGCCGGGGAGCTGTTTTTT. Translation: CASSPTSGAAGELFF. Filled out from reference TRBV9 and TRBJ2-2, the complete variable domain reads DSGVTQTPKHLITATGQRVTLRCSPRSGDLSVYWYQQSLDQGLQFLIQYYNGEERAKGNILERFSAQQFPDLHSELNLSSLELGDSALYFCASSPTSGAAGELFFGEGSRLTVL.

The rearrangement joins TRBV7-6 to TRBJ2-2; tentatively, D is TRBD2 (6 bases). CDR3 length equals 16 residues. The V end was cut by 7 bases, the J end by 1 base, with 16 bases between. Germline CDR1 SGHVS, CDR2 FNYEAQ. The CDR3 sequence is CASKVVGGLNTGELFF. The CDR3 DNA is TGTGCCAGCAAGGTTGTCGGAGGGTTGAACACCGGGGAGCTGTTTTTT.

J is TRBJ1-3 and V is TRBV7-2; D remains unclear. Germline lookup yields CDR1 SGHTA and CDR2 FQGNSA. The ends were cut back, 5 bases at V and 2 bases at J, with 19 bases in the middle. The CDR3 has 17 amino acids. The CDR3 DNA reads TGTGCCAGCAGCCGAGAGGGTGGGCTTCGGACTGGAAACACCATATATTTT. Amino acids: CASSREGGLRTGNTIYF. Together with reference TRBV7-2 and TRBJ1-3, the CDR3 gives the full variable domain: GAGVSQSPSNKVTEKGKDVELRCDPISGHTALYWYRQSLGQGLEFLIYFQGNSAPDKSGLPSDRFSAERTGGSVSTLTIQRTQQEDSAVYLCASSREGGLRTGNTIYFGEGSWLTVV.

The DNA of the CDR3 is TGTGCCAGCAGTAGATTACAGGGGGAGGCAAGAAAACTGTTTTTT. As protein: CASSRLQGEARKLFF. This chain joins TRBV28 and TRBJ1-4; 8 bases map to TRBD1. The V segment lost 5 bases and the J segment 10 bases; nucleotides outside the gene matches: 12. The CDR3 sequence is 15 residues long. The germline CDR1 and CDR2 sequences are MDHEN and SYDVKM.

The chain combines TRBV5-1 with TRBJ2-3; 11 nucleotides align to TRBD2. The germline V gene has CDR1 SGHRS and CDR2 YFSETQ. After removal of 0 bases from V and 6 bases from J, the junction contained 6 bases not matched to a gene. The CDR3 consists of 16 residues. The DNA for the CDR3 is TGCGCCAGCAGCTTGGAAGTAGCGGGGGGGTTTGATACGCAGTATTTT. Its protein is CASSLEVAGGFDTQYF.

The genes are TRBV5-1 and TRBJ1-2; D gene uncertain. The CDR3 is made up of 13 amino acids. The germline V gene encodes CDR1 SGHRS and CDR2 YFSETQ. V lost 0 bases and J 7 bases, leaving 10 bases between the germline ends. As DNA, the CDR3 is TGCGCCAGCAGCTTGGTTGGAGGTATTGGCTACACCTTC. It is translated as CASSLVGGIGYTF.

Points on this clone: The same CDR3 also results from other DNA sequences found in this sample. The genes are TRBV7-3 and TRBJ2-6; possible D gene TRBD1, 6 bases. The CDR3 contains 14 residues. Looked up from germline, CDR1 is SGHTA and CDR2 is FQGTGA. The V and J ends lost 9 bases and 2 bases respectively, with 11 bases between them. In nucleotides, the CDR3 is TGTGCCAGTAGATACAGGGCTGGGGCCAACGTCCTGACTTTC. It codes for CASRYRAGANVLTF.

The chain links TRBV28 to TRBJ2-3, with 8 bases lining up with TRBD2. Germline assignment: CDR1 MDHEN and CDR2 SYDVKM. This CDR3 has 16 residues. J gave up 3 bases and V 5 bases, and 10 bases lay outside the gene matches. CDR3 region: CASSHEIAGMTDTQYF. For the CDR3, the DNA is TGTGCCAGCAGTCATGAAATAGCGGGAATGACAGATACGCAGTATTTT. The full variable domain, in which reference TRBV28 and TRBJ2-3 provide the parts outside the CDR3, is DVKVTQSSRYLVKRTGEKVFLECVQDMDHENMFWYRQDPGLGLRLIYFSYDVKMKEKGDIPEGYSVSREKKERFSLILESASTNQTSMYLCASSHEIAGMTDTQYFGPGTRLTVL.

The V gene is TRBV2, the J gene TRBJ2-2, with 9 bases lining up with TRBD1. The V gene end was trimmed by 4 bases and the J gene end by 6 bases; junction bases not matched to a gene: 6. CDR3 length equals 15 residues. Germline V gene sequence: CDR1 SNHLY, CDR2 FYNNEI. CDR3 bases: TGTGCCAGCAGTGGGGACAGGGTGTTGTCCGGGGAGCTGTTTTTT. This sequence encodes CASSGDRVLSGELFF.

This chain uses TRBV4-1 with TRBJ1-2, with a possible D match to TRBD1 (5 bases). V shed 1 base and J shed 2 bases, with 11 bases lying between them. This CDR3 is built from 15 residues. Germline loops: CDR1 MGHRA, CDR2 YSYEKL. In DNA, the CDR3 is TGCGCCAGCAGCCAAGGAGGCGGGACCAACTATGGCTACACCTTC. Its protein is CASSQGGGTNYGYTF.

V and J are TRBV5-8 and TRBJ2-1, with TRBD2 matching over 9 bases. V shed 9 bases and J 8 bases; nucleotides not matched to a gene: 12. The CDR3 is 14 residues long. Germline CDR1 and CDR2: SGHTS and YDEGEE. CDR3 sequence (DNA): TGTGCCACCTCCCGGGGAGCGGGGGGAGATGAGCAGTTCTTC. It translates to CATSRGAGGDEQFF. Full variable domain (missing parts from reference TRBV5-8 and TRBJ2-1): EAGVTQSPTHLIKTRGQQATLRCSPISGHTSVYWYQQALGLGLQFLLWYDEGEERNRGNFPPRFSGRQFPNYSSELNVNALELEDSALYLCATSRGAGGDEQFFGPGTRLTVL.

The genes are TRBV4-1 and TRBJ1-4; D remains unclear. The CDR3 has 17 residues. Germline values: CDR1 MGHRA, CDR2 YSYEKL. V dropped 5 bases and J dropped 6 bases, with 22 bases sitting between them. The chain's CDR3 is CASSTKGKQRFHEKLFF. The CDR3 DNA reads as TGCGCCAGCAGCACCAAAGGCAAACAGAGATTTCATGAAAAACTGTTTTTT.

The chain carries TRBV5-1 and TRBJ1-1; 10 nucleotides match TRBD1. Trimming cost V 0 bases and J 2 bases; bases outside gene matches: 7. The CDR3 spans 17 residues. Germline CDR1 is SGHRS and CDR2 is YFSETQ. CDR3 nucleotides: TGCGCCAGCAGCTTGGCCGGGACAGGGGTGTATAACACTGAAGCTTTCTTT. It specifies CASSLAGTGVYNTEAFF. The full variable domain, rest sourced from reference TRBV5-1 and TRBJ1-1, is KAGVTQTPRYLIKTRGQQVTLSCSPISGHRSVSWYQQTPGQGLQFLFEYFSETQRNKGNFPGRFSGRQFSNSRSEMNVSTLELGDSALYLCASSLAGTGVYNTEAFFGQGTRLTVV.

This chain joins TRBV5-4 and TRBJ2-3; 13 nucleotides line up with TRBD2. Germline CDR1 and CDR2: SGHNT and YYREEE (reference sequence). CDR3 length: 16 residues. The J segment lost 8 bases and the V segment lost 3 bases, leaving 9 bases of the junction unmatched. CDR3 nucleotide sequence: TGTGCCAGCAGCTCCCAGCCGGGACTAGCGGGGACTACGCAGTATTTT. As protein: CASSSQPGLAGTTQYF.

The chain has TRBV7-2 and TRBJ1-2, with 9 bases identical to TRBD1. Germline V CDR1 and CDR2: SGHTA, FQGNSA. CDR3 size: 15 residues. Germline trimming cut 1 base from V and 2 bases from J; bases unmatched to any gene: 2. DNA for the CDR3: TGTGCCAGCAGCTTAGGAGGGACAGGGAACTATGGCTACACCTTC. Translated: CASSLGGTGNYGYTF.

The chain links TRBV2 to TRBJ1-1; perhaps TRBD1 as D (5 bases). This CDR3 is built from 16 residues. V gave up 6 bases and J gave up 2 bases, with 19 bases separating them. Germline V gives CDR1 SNHLY, CDR2 FYNNEI. The CDR3 sequence is CASRQFLRALNTEAFF. The CDR3 nucleotides read TGTGCCAGCAGACAGTTTCTCAGGGCCTTAAACACTGAAGCTTTCTTT.

The chain couples TRBV6-6 to TRBJ2-7; D might be TRBD1 (6 bases). This CDR3 has 12 residues. In germline, CDR1 is MNHNY, CDR2 SVGAGI (reference sequence). V lost 8 bases, J lost 2 bases, and 10 bases lay in between. DNA for the CDR3: TGTGCCAGCTGGACAGAGCCCTACGAGCAGTACTTC. Protein sequence: CASWTEPYEQYF.

The rearrangement uses TRBV28 and TRBJ2-5, with D tentatively TRBD1 (5 bases). The V gene's germline CDR1 is MDHEN and CDR2 SYDVKM. V was trimmed by 5 bases and J by 1 base, leaving 11 bases between them. The CDR3 covers 14 residues. The CDR3 DNA follows: TGTGCCAGCAGTGGCCGCAGGGTCCAAGAGACCCAGTACTTC. Protein sequence: CASSGRRVQETQYF.

The chain uses TRBV7-2 and TRBJ1-2, with D perhaps TRBD1 (6 bases). Germline V gene data show CDR1 as SGHTA and CDR2 as FQGNSA. The CDR3 is 13 residues long. Trimming took off 6 bases at V and 3 bases at J, with 11 bases between the two ends. The CDR3 loop reads CASSRQVDYGYTF. CDR3 bases: TGTGCCAGCAGTCGACAGGTGGACTATGGCTACACCTTC.

The chain is built from TRBV15 and TRBJ2-1; 9 bases agree with TRBD1. The V gene's germline CDR1 is LNHNV and CDR2 YYDKDF (reference sequence). With 0 bases clipped from V and 14 bases from J, the junction kept 11 bases outside the gene matches. CDR3 length: 15 residues. The CDR3 is CATSRDRDRASFKFF. In nucleotides, the CDR3 is TGTGCCACCAGCAGAGATAGGGACAGGGCTTCATTTAAGTTCTTC.